This record covers a single T cell receptor beta chain. The antigen remains undetermined. These data come from a study of cytomegalovirus exposure and HLA in healthy donors. The PCR used 60 Vbeta and 13 Jbeta primers. Method: immunoSEQ multiplex PCR; TCRdb's copy keeps in-frame clones and lacks some. Of around 130,000 clones detected, 81% appear once; the ten largest clones hold around 6.4%. Findings and caveats of the study: Immune exposure information available was restricted to CMV serostatus.

The clonotype was recovered from a woman between 40 and 55 years old in good health and CMV-seropositive. Sequenced input: PBMCs.

CDR3 region: CASSLDGTSRYEQFF. DNA for the CDR3: TGTGCCAGCAGCTTAGACGGGACTAGCCGGTATGAGCAGTTCTTC. The chain has TRBV11-1 and TRBJ2-1; the match to TRBD2 covers 9 bases. Germline CDR1 SGHAT, CDR2 FQDESV (reference sequence). The J segment lost 8 bases and the V segment lost 1 base, leaving 6 bases of the junction unmatched. This CDR3 has 15 amino acids.